The 28 T cell receptor beta chains below were found in one sample sequenced in a study of STAT5B mutations in CD4+ large granular lymphocyte leukemia. TCRdb's table, derived via immunoSEQ multiplex PCR, lists solely in-frame clones and lacks some. The data contain some 7,700 clones, roughly 91% of them singletons. Specimen: PBMCs. All receptors come from a woman aged 70 to 79 with CD4+ T-cell large granular lymphocyte leukemia.

The chain recombines TRBV7-8 with TRBJ1-3, with unresolved D. V lost 7 bases to trimming and J lost 4 bases, with 14 bases between them. The CDR3 covers 14 residues. Germline V lookup: CDR1 SGHVS, CDR2 FQNEAQ. CDR3 coding DNA: TGTGCCAGCACCCCGGGCAGACTCGGAAACACCATATATTTT. Translated: CASTPGRLGNTIYF.

The rearrangement uses TRBV18 and TRBJ2-2, with D possibly TRBD1 on 6 matching bases. The CDR3 runs to 15 residues. From germline, CDR1 is KGHSH and CDR2 LQKENI. The V gene lost 6 bases and the J gene lost 3 bases, with 14 bases spanning the gap. The CDR3 here is CASSRGQTDTGELFF. In DNA form, the CDR3 reads TGTGCCAGCTCGCGAGGACAGACCGACACCGGGGAGCTGTTTTTT.

The genes are TRBV10-1 and TRBJ2-7; no firm D call. Germline V gives CDR1 WNHNN, CDR2 SYGVQD (reference sequence). The CDR3 is made up of 12 amino acids. V lost 7 bases to trimming and J lost 0 bases, with 7 bases between them. DNA for the CDR3: TGCGCCAGCAATCAGAGCTCCTACGAGCAGTACTTC. Translating it yields CASNQSSYEQYF.

The chain uses TRBV7-3 and TRBJ1-6, with 8 nucleotides matching TRBD1. Germline CDR1 and CDR2: SGHTA and FQGTGA. J gave up 7 bases and V 5 bases, and 4 bases lay outside the gene matches. The CDR3 length is 14 residues. CDR3 sequence reads: CASSQTGANSPLHF. CDR3 DNA: TGTGCCAGCAGCCAGACAGGGGCCAATTCACCCCTCCACTTT.

V and J are TRBV4-2 and TRBJ2-7; D is perhaps TRBD1 (5 bases). This CDR3 is 14 amino acids long. Between the trimmed V and J ends, which lost 0 bases and 4 bases, there was a span of 10 bases. Germline loops: CDR1 LGHNA, CDR2 YNFKEQ. CDR3 in amino acids: CASSQDLGPYEQYF. Written as DNA, the CDR3 is TGTGCCAGCAGCCAAGATCTGGGGCCGTACGAGCAGTACTTC.

The sample holds one count of this clone. The V gene is TRBV9, the J gene TRBJ2-7; 8 bases map to TRBD1. Germline values: CDR1 SGDLS, CDR2 YYNGEE. V lost 3 bases, J lost 4 bases, and 9 bases stayed unmatched. The CDR3 extends over 15 amino acids. DNA of the CDR3: TGTGCCAGCAGCGCCGGGACAGGAGGAAATTACGAGCAGTACTTC. Translated: CASSAGTGGNYEQYF.

The table lists this clone with a few counts. This chain links TRBV19 with TRBJ2-5; D unresolved. V lost 4 bases and J lost 7, with 16 bases in between. The CDR3 is made up of 14 amino acids. Germline V gene lookup returns CDR1 LNHDA and CDR2 SQIVND (reference sequence). For the CDR3, the DNA is TGTGCCAGTAGTACCGGGTCGTTCGGCGGGACCCAGTACTTC. It translates to CASSTGSFGGTQYF.

This chain connects TRBV2 to TRBJ1-4; the match to TRBD1 covers 7 bases. After removal of 4 bases from V and 6 bases from J, the junction contained 8 bases not matched to a gene. This CDR3 contains 15 residues. CDR1 and CDR2 (germline): SNHLY, FYNNEI. The CDR3 loop is CASSAQQGQYEKLFF. CDR3 in DNA: TGTGCCAGCAGTGCACAACAGGGACAGTATGAAAAACTGTTTTTT.

The chain employs TRBV7-9 and TRBJ2-3; TRBD2 agrees at 9 bases. V shed 3 bases, J shed 5 bases, and the junction held 6 bases outside the gene matches. This CDR3 contains 15 residues. Germline loops: CDR1 SEHNR, CDR2 FQNEAQ (reference sequence). CDR3 coding DNA: TGTGCCAGCAGCTTGGCGGGGGGGGCGAGAGATACGCAGTATTTT. Amino acids: CASSLAGGARDTQYF.

This chain connects TRBV7-6 to TRBJ1-1, with 7 bases matching TRBD1. Germline V gives CDR1 SGHVS, CDR2 FNYEAQ. This CDR3 is built from 14 residues. The V segment lost 3 bases and the J segment 1 base; nucleotides outside the gene matches: 2. The CDR3 loop reads CASSFSGGNTEAFF. The CDR3 nucleotides are TGTGCCAGCAGCTTCTCAGGGGGGAACACTGAAGCTTTCTTT. The variable domain in full, with the rest retrieved from reference TRBV7-6 and TRBJ1-1, is GAGVSQSPRYKVTKRGQDVALRCDPISGHVSLYWYRQALGQGPEFLTYFNYEAQQDKSGLPNDRFSAERPEGSISTLTIQRTEQRDSAMYRCASSFSGGNTEAFFGQGTRLTVV.

The chain carries TRBV4-1 and TRBJ2-5, with 8 bases fitting TRBD2. The CDR3 runs to 15 residues. The V and J ends lost 4 bases and 0 bases, in that order; junction bases with no gene match: 4. Germline V gene data show CDR1 as MGHRA and CDR2 as YSYEKL. Here the CDR3 DNA reads TGCGCCAGCAGCCCCGGGGGGGCGTACCAAGAGACCCAGTACTTC. Translating gives CASSPGGAYQETQYF.

V usage is TRBV11-1 and J usage is TRBJ1-1, with 11 nucleotides matching TRBD1. Trimming at V came to 5 bases and at J to 8 bases, leaving 4 bases not matched to a gene. This CDR3 is 13 amino acids long. Germline loops: CDR1 SGHAT, CDR2 FQDESV (reference sequence). CDR3 bases: TGTGCCAGCAGCCCGGACAGGGGGCGAGAAGCTTTCTTT. Residues: CASSPDRGREAFF.

This chain connects TRBV14 to TRBJ2-1; TRBD1 matches at 7 bases. Germline V lookup: CDR1 SGHDN, CDR2 FVKESK. V lost 4 bases and J lost 1; bases outside the gene matches: 4. CDR3 length equals 15 residues. This chain's CDR3 is CASSRDRVSYNEQFF. CDR3 coding DNA: TGTGCCAGCAGCCGCGACAGGGTTTCCTACAATGAGCAGTTCTTC.

The chain is built from TRBV4-1 and TRBJ2-4; 7 positions agree with TRBD2. From germline, CDR1 is MGHRA and CDR2 YSYEKL. The CDR3 loop spans 15 amino acids. Trimming took 4 bases from V and 4 from J; bases not matched to a gene: 7. CDR3 nucleotides: TGCGCCAGCAGCCTGGGAGGGTCCCAGAAAAACATTCAGTACTTC. Protein sequence: CASSLGGSQKNIQYF.

The count of this clone is one. The chain couples TRBV5-4 to TRBJ2-2; TRBD2 aligns across 11 bases. The V and J ends lost 3 bases and 0 bases, in that order; junction bases with no gene match: 4. Germline V gene sequence: CDR1 SGHNT, CDR2 YYREEE (reference sequence). The CDR3 extends over 17 amino acids. CDR3 amino acids: CASSSPGLAANTGELFF. The CDR3 nucleotides are TGTGCCAGCAGCTCCCCGGGACTAGCGGCGAACACCGGGGAGCTGTTTTTT. The full variable domain, completed using reference TRBV5-4 and TRBJ2-2, is ETGVTQSPTHLIKTRGQQVTLRCSSQSGHNTVSWYQQALGQGPQFIFQYYREEENGRGNFPPRFSGLQFPNYSSELNVNALELDDSALYLCASSSPGLAANTGELFFGEGSRLTVL.

This chain uses TRBV2 with TRBJ1-6; no clear D. V was shortened by 5 bases and J by 7 bases, with 9 bases between the two germline ends. CDR1 and CDR2 (germline): SNHLY, FYNNEI. CDR3 length: 13 amino acids. The CDR3 DNA sequence: TGTGCCAGCAGTCCCCTGAGGAATTCACCCCTCCACTTT. This sequence encodes CASSPLRNSPLHF.

This clone was found a few times. The rearrangement links TRBV30 to TRBJ1-1, with 11 positions matching TRBD1. The germline CDR1 and CDR2 sequences are GTSNPN and SVGIG (reference sequence). V was pared by 3 bases and J by 6 bases, with 6 bases of the junction left unmatched. The CDR3 extends over 14 amino acids. CDR3 protein: CAWRYGQGAPEAFF. The CDR3 DNA reads as TGTGCCTGGAGATATGGACAGGGGGCCCCTGAAGCTTTCTTT.

The gene calls are TRBV30 and TRBJ1-5; TRBD1 agrees at 7 bases. The CDR3 extends over 15 amino acids. V lost 0 bases, J lost 4 bases, and 6 bases stayed unmatched. Germline assignment: CDR1 GTSNPN and CDR2 SVGIG (reference sequence). CDR3 sequence reads: CAWSVLLQGNQPQHF. The CDR3 DNA reads as TGTGCCTGGAGTGTCTTGCTACAGGGGAATCAGCCCCAGCATTTT.

V and J are TRBV30 and TRBJ2-7; a weak D match, TRBD1 (6 bases). With 6 bases removed from V and 2 bases from J, the gap between germline ends came to 14 bases. Germline V CDR1 and CDR2: GTSNPN, SVGIG (reference sequence). This CDR3 contains 13 residues. For the CDR3, the DNA is TGTGCCTGCAAACAGGGTACGGCCTACGAGCAGTACTTC. Protein: CACKQGTAYEQYF.

The chain uses TRBV19 and TRBJ1-1; 7 nucleotides line up with TRBD1. Losses at the gene ends were 4 bases for V and 3 bases for J; bases not matched to a gene: 5. The germline CDR1 and CDR2 sequences are LNHDA and SQIVND (reference sequence). This CDR3 is 14 amino acids long. CDR3 nucleotides: TGTGCCAGTAGTACCGCGGACAGGTACACTGAAGCTTTCTTT. Its translation: CASSTADRYTEAFF.

The rearrangement joins TRBV19 to TRBJ2-1; maybe TRBD1 (5 bases). Germline CDR1 and CDR2: LNHDA and SQIVND (reference sequence). Trimming took 3 bases from V and 3 from J, leaving 15 bases between them. The CDR3 is made up of 16 amino acids. The CDR3 here is CASSIRKGNNYNEQFF. The CDR3 DNA reads as TGTGCCAGTAGTATTCGGAAGGGGAATAACTACAATGAGCAGTTCTTC.

The chain's CDR3 is CASSSDRGLGSPLHF. CDR3 DNA sequence: TGTGCCAGCAGCTCCGACAGGGGGCTCGGTTCACCCCTCCACTTT. This sequence joins TRBV5-4 and TRBJ1-6; 10 nucleotides line up with TRBD1. The V segment lost 3 bases and the J segment 9 bases; nucleotides outside the gene matches: 6. Germline V gives CDR1 SGHNT, CDR2 YYREEE (reference sequence). This CDR3 contains 15 residues.

This clone was seen only once. This chain's CDR3 is CASSLGSGGETQYF. CDR3 nucleotide sequence: TGTGCCAGCAGCTTAGGGTCAGGAGGGGAGACCCAGTACTTC. V usage is TRBV7-9 and J usage is TRBJ2-5; possible D gene TRBD2, 6 bases. V lost 1 base and J 5 bases, leaving 11 bases between the germline ends. The V gene's germline CDR1 is SEHNR and CDR2 FQNEAQ (reference sequence). There are 14 residues in the CDR3.

The V call is TRBV7-2, the J call TRBJ2-5; tentatively, D is TRBD1 or TRBD2 (6 bases each). CDR3 size: 15 residues. V gave up 1 base and J gave up 2 bases, with 11 bases separating them. The germline gives CDR1 SGHTA, CDR2 FQGNSA. The CDR3 here is CASSLGGARQETQYF. DNA of the CDR3: TGTGCCAGCAGCTTAGGGGGGGCTCGGCAAGAGACCCAGTACTTC.

The chain combines TRBV7-9 with TRBJ2-1, with D perhaps TRBD1 (5 bases). Trimming shortened V by 7 bases and J by 8 bases, and 12 bases separated the two germline ends. Germline V lookup: CDR1 SEHNR, CDR2 FQNEAQ (reference sequence). The length of the CDR3 is 12 residues. The CDR3 region has the DNA TGTGCCAGCACCAACCAGGGCTATGAGCAGTTCTTC. Translated: CASTNQGYEQFF.

The CDR3: CASSWGGTGDFNEQFF. The CDR3 DNA reads as TGTGCCAGCAGCTGGGGGGGGACAGGGGATTTCAATGAGCAGTTCTTC. This chain joins TRBV5-4 and TRBJ2-1; 10 bases align to TRBD1. V was clipped by 3 bases and J by 6 bases; unmatched bases: 9. Germline V gives CDR1 SGHNT, CDR2 YYREEE (reference sequence). The CDR3 extends over 16 amino acids.

This chain links TRBV2 with TRBJ2-2; 10 bases are a match to TRBD2. The CDR3 loop spans 16 amino acids. Germline V gives CDR1 SNHLY, CDR2 FYNNEI. The junction had 9 bases not matched to a gene; V was cut back by 5 bases and J by 6 bases. The CDR3 nucleotides are TGTGCCAGCAGTTCCTTGAGCGGGGGGGCCTCCGGGGAGCTGTTTTTT. Its translation is CASSSLSGGASGELFF.

The chain joins TRBV6-6 to TRBJ1-6; D not resolved. V was clipped by 5 bases and J by 7 bases, with 9 bases between them. Per germline, CDR1 MNHNY and CDR2 SVGAGI (reference sequence). This CDR3 spans 13 amino acids. CDR3 residues: CASSPDTNSPLHF. The CDR3 nucleotides are TGTGCCAGCAGTCCCGATACCAATTCACCCCTCCACTTT.